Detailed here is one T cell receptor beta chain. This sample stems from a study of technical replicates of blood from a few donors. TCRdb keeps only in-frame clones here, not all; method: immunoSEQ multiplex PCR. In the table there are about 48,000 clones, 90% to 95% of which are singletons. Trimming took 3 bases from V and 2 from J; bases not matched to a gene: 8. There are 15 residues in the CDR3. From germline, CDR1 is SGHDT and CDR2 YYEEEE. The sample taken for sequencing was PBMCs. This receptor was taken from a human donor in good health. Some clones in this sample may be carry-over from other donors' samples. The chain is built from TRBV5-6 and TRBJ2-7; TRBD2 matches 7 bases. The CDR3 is CASSSWGTMPYEQYF. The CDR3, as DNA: TGTGCCAGCAGCTCATGGGGGACTATGCCCTACGAGCAGTACTTC.